Listed here are 10 T cell receptor beta chains from one sample, sequenced in a study of cytomegalovirus exposure and HLA in healthy donors. The PCR ran on 60 Vbeta and 13 Jbeta primers. Some clones are missing from TCRdb's copy, which holds only in-frame ones; the method was immunoSEQ multiplex PCR. Counted here are approximately 97,000 clones, 73% occurring once; the ten biggest clones make up roughly 4%. Sequenced: PBMCs. The receptors come from a middle-aged man in good health and CMV-seronegative.

In its sample, this clone was seen a few times. The gene calls are TRBV4-2 and TRBJ2-3; 8 nucleotides align to TRBD2. The CDR3 spans 17 residues. In germline, CDR1 is LGHNA, CDR2 YNFKEQ. Trimming at V came to 3 bases and at J to 0 bases, leaving 8 bases not matched to a gene. Written as DNA, the CDR3 is TGTGCCAGCAGCCAGCGGGAGCGGGGGTCTAGCACAGATACGCAGTATTTT. Protein product: CASSQRERGSSTDTQYF.

The genes are TRBV9 and TRBJ1-6, with TRBD1 identical over 8 bases. Germline CDR1 and CDR2: SGDLS and YYNGEE. V lost 1 base to trimming and J lost 9 bases; unmatched junction nucleotides: 3. CDR3 length: 14 residues. CDR3 loop: CASSVQGAGSPLHF. CDR3 DNA: TGTGCCAGCAGCGTACAGGGGGCGGGTTCACCCCTCCACTTT.

This sequence joins TRBV4-3 and TRBJ2-3, with 13 bases fitting TRBD2. The CDR3 covers 19 residues. CDR1 and CDR2 from the germline V gene are LGHNA and YSLEER. Trimming at V came to 1 base and at J to 3 bases, leaving 10 bases not matched to a gene. This CDR3 reads CASSQGLYGTSGETDTQYF. The DNA of the CDR3 is TGCGCCAGCAGCCAAGGATTATATGGGACTAGCGGGGAGACAGATACGCAGTATTTT.

J is TRBJ2-2 and V is TRBV7-8; maybe TRBD1 (5 bases). The CDR3 sequence is 14 residues long. Germline V gene lookup returns CDR1 SGHVS and CDR2 FQNEAQ. The germline V and J ends were trimmed by 6 bases and 5 bases, with 13 bases remaining between them. The DNA of the CDR3 is TGTGCCAGCAGTATGGGGCGCGTTACCGGGGAGCTGTTTTTT. Its translation: CASSMGRVTGELFF.

The V and J genes are TRBV11-2 and TRBJ1-5; maybe TRBD1 (6 bases). The V end lost 5 bases, the J end lost 5 bases, and 13 bases lay between the germline ends. Germline values: CDR1 SGHAT, CDR2 FQNNGV. The CDR3 is made up of 14 amino acids. CDR3 nucleotides: TGTGCCAGCAGCCTTGGGGGCGGCTATCAGCCCCAGCATTTT. Encoded protein: CASSLGGGYQPQHF.

The chain has TRBV9 and TRBJ2-6; D not resolved. CDR3 length: 13 residues. The germline CDR1 and CDR2 sequences are SGDLS and YYNGEE. Trimming left V 6 bases short and J 12 bases short, with 16 bases between. The CDR3 spells CASTDPGSGVLTF. CDR3 nucleotides: TGTGCCAGCACCGACCCAGGTTCCGGCGTCCTGACTTTC.

The rearrangement uses TRBV28 and TRBJ1-2, with no clear D. The CDR3 totals 14 residues. Trimming pared 1 base from V and 4 bases from J, leaving 10 bases between. Per germline, CDR1 MDHEN and CDR2 SYDVKM. Here the CDR3 DNA reads TGTGCCAGCAGTTTATCCCTGGAGATCTATGGCTACACCTTC. Amino acids: CASSLSLEIYGYTF.

This chain joins TRBV7-3 and TRBJ1-2; D is possibly TRBD1 (5 bases). Trimming cost V 5 bases and J 9 bases, with 16 bases left between them. The CDR3 spans 13 residues. The V gene's germline CDR1 is SGHTA and CDR2 FQGTGA. CDR3 in DNA: TGTGCCAGCAGCGCCTACGGGGGAGCGAGCTACACCTTC. Amino acids: CASSAYGGASYTF.

The chain combines TRBV5-1 with TRBJ2-7; maybe TRBD1 (6 bases). Trimming removed 7 bases at V and 3 bases at J, with 14 bases between. Germline V CDR1 and CDR2: SGHRS, YFSETQ. CDR3 length: 13 residues. The CDR3 here is CASSRDIYYEQYF. The CDR3 DNA reads as TGCGCCAGCTCCCGGGACATTTACTACGAGCAGTACTTC.

This clone has just one count. The chain employs TRBV4-3 and TRBJ1-2, with D uncertain. From germline, CDR1 is LGHNA and CDR2 YSLEER. Between the trimmed V and J ends, which lost 1 base and 7 bases, there was a span of 16 bases. There are 15 residues in the CDR3. In DNA form, the CDR3 reads TGCGCCAGCAGCCAAGGTAGTCTCGGGGTAGGTGGCTACACCTTC. Residues: CASSQGSLGVGGYTF.